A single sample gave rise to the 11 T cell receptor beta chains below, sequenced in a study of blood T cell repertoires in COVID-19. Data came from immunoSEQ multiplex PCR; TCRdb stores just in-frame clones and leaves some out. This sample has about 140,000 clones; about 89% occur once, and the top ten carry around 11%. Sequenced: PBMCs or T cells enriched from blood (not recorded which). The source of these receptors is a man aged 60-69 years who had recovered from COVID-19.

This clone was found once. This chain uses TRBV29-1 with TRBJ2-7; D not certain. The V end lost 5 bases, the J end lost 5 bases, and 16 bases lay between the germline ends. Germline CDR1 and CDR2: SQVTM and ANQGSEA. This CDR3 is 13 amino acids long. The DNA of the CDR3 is TGCAGCGTTTCAGGTACCCCTCCTGACGAGCAGTACTTC. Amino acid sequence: CSVSGTPPDEQYF.

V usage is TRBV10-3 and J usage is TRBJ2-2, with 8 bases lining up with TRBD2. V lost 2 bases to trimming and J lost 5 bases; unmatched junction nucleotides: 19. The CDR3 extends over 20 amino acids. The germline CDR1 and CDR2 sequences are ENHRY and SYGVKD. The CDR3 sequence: CAISEHTLGSGASGTGELFF. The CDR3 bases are TGTGCCATCAGTGAGCATACACTCGGTAGCGGGGCCTCAGGGACCGGGGAGCTGTTTTTT.

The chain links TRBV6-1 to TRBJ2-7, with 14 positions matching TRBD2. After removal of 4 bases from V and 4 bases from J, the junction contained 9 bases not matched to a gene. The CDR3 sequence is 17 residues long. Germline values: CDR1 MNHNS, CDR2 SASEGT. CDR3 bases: TGTGCCAGCAGTGCCGGACTAGCGGGAGGCAAGAGGTACGAGCAGTACTTC. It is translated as CASSAGLAGGKRYEQYF.

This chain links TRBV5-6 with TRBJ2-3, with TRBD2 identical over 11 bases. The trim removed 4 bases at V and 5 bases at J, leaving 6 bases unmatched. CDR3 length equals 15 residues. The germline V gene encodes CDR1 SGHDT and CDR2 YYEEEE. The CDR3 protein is CASSDSGGARDTQYF. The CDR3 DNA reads TGTGCCAGCAGCGATAGCGGGGGGGCAAGAGATACGCAGTATTTT.

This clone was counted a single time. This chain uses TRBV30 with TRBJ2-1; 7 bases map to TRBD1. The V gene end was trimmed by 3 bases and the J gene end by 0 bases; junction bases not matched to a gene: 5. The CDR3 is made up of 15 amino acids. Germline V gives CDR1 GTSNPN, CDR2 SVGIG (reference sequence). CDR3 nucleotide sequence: TGTGCCTGGAGCTCGGGGACAGTCTCCTACAATGAGCAGTTCTTC. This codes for CAWSSGTVSYNEQFF.

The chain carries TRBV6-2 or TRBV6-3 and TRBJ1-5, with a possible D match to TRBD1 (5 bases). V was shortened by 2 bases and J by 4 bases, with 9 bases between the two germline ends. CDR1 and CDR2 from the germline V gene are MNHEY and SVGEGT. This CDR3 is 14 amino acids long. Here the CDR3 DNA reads TGTGCCAGCAGTTACGGGGGGGGAAATCAGCCCCAGCATTTT. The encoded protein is CASSYGGGNQPQHF.

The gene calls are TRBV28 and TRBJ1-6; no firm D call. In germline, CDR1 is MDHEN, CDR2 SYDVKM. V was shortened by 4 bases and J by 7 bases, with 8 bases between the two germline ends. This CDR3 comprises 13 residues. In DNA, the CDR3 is TGTGCCAGCAGTTCCCTGGCCAATTCACCCCTCCACTTT. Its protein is CASSSLANSPLHF. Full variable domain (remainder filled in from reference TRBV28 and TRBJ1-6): DVKVTQSSRYLVKRTGEKVFLECVQDMDHENMFWYRQDPGLGLRLIYFSYDVKMKEKGDIPEGYSVSREKKERFSLILESASTNQTSMYLCASSSLANSPLHFGNGTRLTVT.

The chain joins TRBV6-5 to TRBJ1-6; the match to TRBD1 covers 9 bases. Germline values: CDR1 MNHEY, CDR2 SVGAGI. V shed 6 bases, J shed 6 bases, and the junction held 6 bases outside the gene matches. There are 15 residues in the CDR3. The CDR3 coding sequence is TGTGCCAGCAGGGGGGGGACAGGGACTAATTCACCCCTCCACTTT. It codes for CASRGGTGTNSPLHF.

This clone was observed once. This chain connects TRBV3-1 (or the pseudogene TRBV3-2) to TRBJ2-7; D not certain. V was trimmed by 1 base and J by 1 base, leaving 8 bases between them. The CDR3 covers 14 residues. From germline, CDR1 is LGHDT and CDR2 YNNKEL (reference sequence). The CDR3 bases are TGTGCCAGCAGCCAAGGATTTAGTTCCTACGAGCAGTACTTC. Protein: CASSQGFSSYEQYF.

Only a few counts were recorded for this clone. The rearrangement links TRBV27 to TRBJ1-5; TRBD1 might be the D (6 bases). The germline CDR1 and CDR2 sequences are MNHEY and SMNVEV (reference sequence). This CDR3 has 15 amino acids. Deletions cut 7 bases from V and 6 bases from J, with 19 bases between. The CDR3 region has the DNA TGTGCCAGCACCGTCAGGGCAGGGGTGGGTCAGCCCCAGCATTTT. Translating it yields CASTVRAGVGQPQHF.

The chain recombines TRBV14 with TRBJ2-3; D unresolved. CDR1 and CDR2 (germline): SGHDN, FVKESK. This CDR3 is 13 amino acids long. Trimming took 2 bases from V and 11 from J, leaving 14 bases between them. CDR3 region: CASSQIQSAGQYF. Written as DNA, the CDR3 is TGTGCCAGCAGCCAAATCCAATCAGCAGGGCAGTATTTT.